The present TCR beta chain was sequenced within a study of CD8 T cells in Susac syndrome. Findings and caveats of the study: The authors acknowledged that their TCR sequencing and HLA analysis involved a relatively small number of individuals.

RNA in amounts of roughly 0.45 to 1 ug was reverse transcribed with random hexamers. The amplification used immunoSEQ multiplex PCR on TCR beta CDR3; it spanned 54 Vbeta and 13 Jbeta. TCRdb recomputed calls from the immunoSEQ multiplex PCR reads with MiXCR, one row per CDR3 protein. The sample yields about 130,000 distinct CDR3 sequences, roughly 89% seen once. Sequencing of TCR beta, carried out with a high-throughput approach, was applied to CD8+ and CD4+ T cells from the blood. This clonotype was seen only once. As yet, its antigen is unknown. The CDR3 spans 16 residues. In germline, CDR1 is SGHVS, CDR2 FQNEAQ. The trim removed 4 bases at V and 0 bases at J, leaving 4 bases unmatched.

The chain carries TRBV7-8 and TRBJ2-5, with TRBD2 matching over 11 bases. The sequence came from a human donor with multiple sclerosis. The material sequenced was CD8+ T cells from PBMCs. Here the CDR3 reads CASSYLAGGYQETQYF. In DNA form, the CDR3 reads TGTGCCAGCAGCTATTTAGCGGGGGGGTACCAAGAGACCCAGTACTTC.